The 20 T cell receptor beta chains given below trace back to one sample, sequenced in a study of cytotoxic CD8 clonotypes in ibrutinib-treated CLL. The table came from immunoSEQ multiplex PCR; TCRdb's copy has only in-frame clones and leaves some out. The sample records under 300,000 clones, about three quarters being singletons. Sequenced material: PBMCs, taken after 24 months of ibrutinib treatment. Receptors were obtained from a human donor with chronic lymphocytic leukemia.

The V gene is TRBV5-1, the J gene TRBJ2-7; TRBD1 is a possible D gene (6 bases). The CDR3 contains 14 residues. CDR1 SGHRS and CDR2 YFSETQ come from the germline V gene. Trimming took 0 bases from V and 0 from J, leaving 7 bases between them. The CDR3 region has the DNA TGCGCCAGCAGCTTGGGGACAGCCTCCTACGAGCAGTACTTC. Its translation: CASSLGTASYEQYF.

The CDR3 sequence: CASSPGLAESTDTQYF. The DNA for the CDR3 is TGTGCCAGCAGCCCGGGACTAGCGGAAAGCACAGATACGCAGTATTTT. The gene calls are TRBV7-2 and TRBJ2-3; 11 nucleotides line up with TRBD2. Per the germline V gene, CDR1 is SGHTA and CDR2 is FQGNSA. This CDR3 has 16 residues. The J segment lost 0 bases and the V segment lost 5 bases, leaving 4 bases of the junction unmatched.

The CDR3 DNA is TGTGCCAGCAGCTCCGGTACAGTAAGCGAAGAGACCCAGTACTTC. This codes for CASSSGTVSEETQYF. The chain employs TRBV11-1 and TRBJ2-5, with D uncertain. This CDR3 contains 15 residues. V lost 4 bases to trimming and J lost 3 bases, with 15 bases between them. Germline V gives CDR1 SGHAT, CDR2 FQDESV (reference sequence).

The V and J genes are TRBV7-9 and TRBJ2-1, with 14 bases aligning to TRBD2. V gave up 3 bases and J gave up 3 bases; unmatched junction bases: 7. The CDR3 totals 18 residues. Germline CDR1 SEHNR, CDR2 FQNEAQ (reference sequence). CDR3 sequence (DNA): TGTGCCAGCAGCTTCGGGACTAGCGGGAGTATCTTCTACAATGAGCAGTTCTTC. It translates to CASSFGTSGSIFYNEQFF.

The chain combines TRBV28 with TRBJ2-1; 9 bases map to TRBD2. Germline CDR1 is MDHEN and CDR2 is SYDVKM. The CDR3 contains 18 residues. Trimming removed 4 bases from V and 4 bases from J; junction bases left unmatched: 14. CDR3 region: CASSSTLMREGPYNEQFF. CDR3 coding DNA: TGTGCCAGCAGTTCGACCCTCATGCGGGAGGGCCCTTACAATGAGCAGTTCTTC.

The rearrangement links TRBV13 to TRBJ2-1; 9 positions match TRBD2. Trimming cost V 1 base and J 6 bases; bases outside gene matches: 4. Per the germline V gene, CDR1 is PRHDT and CDR2 is FYEKMQ (reference sequence). This CDR3 has 15 amino acids. CDR3 sequence reads: CASSLVGGRANEQFF. The CDR3 bases are TGTGCCAGCAGCTTAGTAGGCGGGAGGGCCAATGAGCAGTTCTTC.

The chain recombines TRBV5-1 with TRBJ2-7; 10 bases agree with TRBD2. The V gene end was trimmed by 0 bases and the J gene end by 4 bases; junction bases not matched to a gene: 4. The CDR3 has 15 residues. Germline CDR1 and CDR2: SGHRS and YFSETQ. The CDR3 sequence: CASSLGGLADYEQYF. CDR3 in DNA: TGCGCCAGCAGCTTGGGTGGACTAGCGGATTACGAGCAGTACTTC.

The sample holds a few counts of this clone. The J gene is TRBJ2-5, the V gene TRBV19; D is undetermined. Germline loops: CDR1 LNHDA, CDR2 SQIVND (reference sequence). CDR3 length: 11 residues. V was clipped by 6 bases and J by 2 bases, with 4 bases between them. The CDR3 loop reads CASSVQETQYF. DNA for the CDR3: TGTGCCAGTAGCGTACAAGAGACCCAGTACTTC.

This clone was recorded a few times. This chain uses TRBV25-1 with TRBJ2-1, with D uncertain. The germline CDR1 and CDR2 sequences are MGHDK and SYGVNS. There are 15 residues in the CDR3. V was pared by 4 bases and J by 6 bases, with 16 bases between. CDR3 loop: CASSGSALKGNEQFF. The CDR3 DNA follows: TGTGCCAGCAGTGGAAGCGCTTTAAAAGGCAATGAGCAGTTCTTC.

This clone was counted a few times. The V gene is TRBV7-2, the J gene TRBJ2-1; no reliable D call. V lost 5 bases and J 1 base, leaving 12 bases between the germline ends. Germline V CDR1 and CDR2: SGHTA, FQGNSA. The CDR3 has 15 residues. CDR3 bases: TGTGCCAGCAGCCCACTGGGTGCGTCCTACAATGAGCAGTTCTTC. It translates to CASSPLGASYNEQFF.

The chain recombines TRBV30 with TRBJ1-1, with 12 bases identical to TRBD1. CDR1 and CDR2 from the germline V gene are GTSNPN and SVGIG (reference sequence). The J segment lost 5 bases and the V segment lost 2 bases, leaving 3 bases of the junction unmatched. The CDR3 loop spans 14 amino acids. CDR3 nucleotide sequence: TGTGCCTGGAGTCGGGACAGGGGGCATACTGAAGCTTTCTTT. Amino acids: CAWSRDRGHTEAFF. The full variable domain, in which reference TRBV30 and TRBJ1-1 provide the parts outside the CDR3, is SQTIHQWPATLVQPVGSPLSLECTVEGTSNPNLYWYRQAAGRGLQLLFYSVGIGQISSEVPQNLSASRPQDRQFILSSKKLLLSDSGFYLCAWSRDRGHTEAFFGQGTRLTVV.

The chain employs TRBV30 and TRBJ2-1; TRBD1 is a possible D gene (8 bases). CDR1 and CDR2 from the germline V gene are GTSNPN and SVGIG (reference sequence). With 3 bases removed from V and 6 bases from J, the gap between germline ends came to 18 bases. The CDR3 is made up of 15 amino acids. The CDR3 bases are TGTGCCTGGAGGAAACAGGGGGGGGCCCTCAATGAGCAGTTCTTC. Amino acid sequence: CAWRKQGGALNEQFF.

J is TRBJ2-1 and V is TRBV7-9; D not resolved. V was clipped by 2 bases and J by 9 bases, with 11 bases between them. Germline CDR1 SEHNR, CDR2 FQNEAQ (reference sequence). This CDR3 contains 13 residues. This CDR3 reads CASSLSRGLEQFF. In nucleotides, the CDR3 is TGTGCCAGCAGCTTAAGCCGTGGTCTTGAGCAGTTCTTC.

A few counts support this clone. V gene TRBV18 combines with J gene TRBJ1-1; perhaps TRBD1 as D (6 bases). The germline V gene encodes CDR1 KGHSH and CDR2 LQKENI. This CDR3 is built from 12 residues. The V and J ends lost 6 bases and 8 bases respectively, with 13 bases between them. CDR3 in DNA: TGTGCCAGCTCCCCCCAACAGGGAGAAGCTTTCTTT. Its protein product is CASSPQQGEAFF.

This chain joins TRBV19 and TRBJ1-1; 7 bases are shared with TRBD1. J was trimmed by 4 bases and V by 10 bases; bases with no gene match: 6. The germline CDR1 and CDR2 sequences are LNHDA and SQIVND (reference sequence). This CDR3 spans 12 amino acids. The CDR3, as DNA: TGTGCCACTACAGGGGAGGGCACTGAAGCTTTCTTT. Protein sequence: CATTGEGTEAFF.

The chain uses TRBV2 and TRBJ2-5; D unclear. CDR1 and CDR2 from the germline V gene are SNHLY and FYNNEI. CDR3 length: 10 residues. Trimming removed 7 bases from V and 5 bases from J, with 5 bases in between. The CDR3 DNA reads TGTGCCAGCACGATGGAGACCCAGTACTTC. This sequence encodes CASTMETQYF.

This sequence joins TRBV5-1 and TRBJ1-1; D possibly corresponds to TRBD1 (6 bases). Looked up from germline, CDR1 is SGHRS and CDR2 is YFSETQ. The CDR3 length is 14 residues. The V and J ends lost 4 bases and 3 bases respectively, with 13 bases between them. CDR3 sequence: CASSLEGVYTEAFF. The CDR3, as DNA: TGCGCCAGCAGCCTCGAGGGGGTCTACACTGAAGCTTTCTTT.

The chain uses TRBV6-6 and TRBJ2-5; D is possibly TRBD2 (5 bases). Germline CDR1 MNHNY, CDR2 SVGAGI (reference sequence). Between the trimmed V and J ends, which lost 6 bases and 5 bases, there was a span of 19 bases. This CDR3 region has 15 residues. CDR3 nucleotides: TGTGCCAGCAGCCCCCCACGGACTCGATTTGAGACCCAGTACTTC. It translates to CASSPPRTRFETQYF.

The chain is built from TRBV6-5 and TRBJ2-2; D gene ambiguous. The germline V gene encodes CDR1 MNHEY and CDR2 SVGAGI. Trimming removed 5 bases from V and 7 bases from J, with 17 bases in between. This CDR3 comprises 15 residues. The CDR3 spells CASSPRMVVGGELFF. CDR3 in DNA: TGTGCCAGCAGTCCCAGAATGGTGGTCGGCGGGGAGCTGTTTTTT.

J is TRBJ2-1 and V is TRBV6-5, with 7 bases matching TRBD2. The CDR3 is 15 residues long. Trimming removed 7 bases from V and 5 bases from J; junction bases left unmatched: 11. The germline gives CDR1 MNHEY, CDR2 SVGAGI. Here the CDR3 DNA reads TGTGCCAGCACTCCCGGGGGGTGGAGGAACAATGAGCAGTTCTTC. Protein: CASTPGGWRNNEQFF.